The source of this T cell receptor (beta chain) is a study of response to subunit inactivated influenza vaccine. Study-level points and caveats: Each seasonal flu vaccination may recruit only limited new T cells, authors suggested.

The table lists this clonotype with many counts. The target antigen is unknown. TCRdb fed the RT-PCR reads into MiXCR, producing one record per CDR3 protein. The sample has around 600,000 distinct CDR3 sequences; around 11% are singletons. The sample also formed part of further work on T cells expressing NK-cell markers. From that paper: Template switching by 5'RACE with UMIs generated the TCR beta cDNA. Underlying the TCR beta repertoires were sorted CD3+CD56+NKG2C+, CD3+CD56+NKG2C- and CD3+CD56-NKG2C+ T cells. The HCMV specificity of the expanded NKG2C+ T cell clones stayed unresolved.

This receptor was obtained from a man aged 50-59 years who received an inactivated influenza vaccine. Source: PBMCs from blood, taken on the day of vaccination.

CDR3 residues: CATSRASGNQPQHF. The DNA for the CDR3 is TGTGCCACCAGCAGAGCCAGTGGCAATCAGCCCCAGCATTTT. V and J are TRBV15 and TRBJ1-5; D unclear. V shed 1 base and J shed 2 bases, with 6 bases lying between them. CDR3 length equals 14 residues. Germline assignment: CDR1 LNHNV and CDR2 YYDKDF (reference sequence).